This entry features one T cell receptor beta chain sequence. The antigen remains unidentified. PCR amplification relied on 60 Vbeta primers (plus 13 Jbeta primers). Sequencing was performed with immunoSEQ multiplex PCR; in TCRdb, only in-frame clones are kept and a portion is missing. The table records over 150,000 clones, roughly four fifths of them present only once. CDR3 size: 18 residues. CDR1 and CDR2 (germline): SGHAT, FQNNGV. V shed 3 bases, J shed 1 base, and the junction held 10 bases outside the gene matches. The source of the sample is a study of cytomegalovirus exposure and HLA in healthy donors. Findings of the study overall: The productive fraction for most TCR beta V segments was about 87% or about 30% in an earlier analysis. Later analysis identified 15,000 to 20,000 TCR beta sequences associated with HLA alleles, using a false discovery rate threshold of 0.05. Indistinguishable V segments such as TRBV6-2 and TRBV6-3 were excluded.

The J gene is TRBJ2-7, the V gene TRBV11-2; 12 nucleotides match TRBD2. The clonotype comes from a girl between 10 and 17 years old in good health and CMV-seropositive. Sequenced material: PBMCs. CDR3 amino acids: CASSFGELAGGGSYEQYF. The CDR3 DNA is TGTGCCAGCAGCTTTGGAGAACTAGCGGGGGGAGGATCCTACGAGCAGTACTTC.